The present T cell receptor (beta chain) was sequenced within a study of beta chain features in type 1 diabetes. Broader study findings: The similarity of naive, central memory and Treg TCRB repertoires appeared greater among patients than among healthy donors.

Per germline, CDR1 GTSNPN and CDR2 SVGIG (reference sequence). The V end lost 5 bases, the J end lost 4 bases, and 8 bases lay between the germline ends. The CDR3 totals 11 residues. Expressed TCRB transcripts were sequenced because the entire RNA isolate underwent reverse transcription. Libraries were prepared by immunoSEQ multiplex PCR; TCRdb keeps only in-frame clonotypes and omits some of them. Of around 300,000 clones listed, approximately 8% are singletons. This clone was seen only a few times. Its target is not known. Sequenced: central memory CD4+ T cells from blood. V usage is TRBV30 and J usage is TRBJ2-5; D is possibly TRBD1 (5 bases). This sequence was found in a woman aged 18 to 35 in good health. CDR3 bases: TGTGCCTGGCAGGGTACAGAGACCCAGTACTTC. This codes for CAWQGTETQYF. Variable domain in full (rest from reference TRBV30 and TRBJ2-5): SQTIHQWPATLVQPVGSPLSLECTVEGTSNPNLYWYRQAAGRGLQLLFYSVGIGQISSEVPQNLSASRPQDRQFILSSKKLLLSDSGFYLCAWQGTETQYFGPGTRLLVL.